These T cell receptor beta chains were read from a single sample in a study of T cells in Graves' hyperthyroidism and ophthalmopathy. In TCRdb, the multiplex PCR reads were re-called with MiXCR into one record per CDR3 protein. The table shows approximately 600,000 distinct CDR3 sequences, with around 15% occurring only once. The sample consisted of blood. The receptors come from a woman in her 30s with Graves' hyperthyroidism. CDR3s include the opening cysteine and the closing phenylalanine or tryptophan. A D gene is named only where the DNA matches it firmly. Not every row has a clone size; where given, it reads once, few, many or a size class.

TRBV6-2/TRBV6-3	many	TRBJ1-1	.	TGTGCCAGCAGTTACAGAGGGTACACTGAAGCTTTCTTT	CASSYRGYTEAFF
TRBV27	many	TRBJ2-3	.	TGTGCCAGCAGTTCCTCTCGGACAGACACAGATACGCAGTATTTT	CASSSSRTDTDTQYF
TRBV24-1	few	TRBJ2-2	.	TGTGCCACCAGTGTTGGGACTCTCGCCACCGGGGAGCTGTTTTTT	CATSVGTLATGELFF
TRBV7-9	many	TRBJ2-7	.	TGTGCCAGCAGCTCCCCTGCCTCCTACGAGCAGTACTTC	CASSSPASYEQYF
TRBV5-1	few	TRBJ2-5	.	TGCGCCAGCAGCGCCGCCGGGACCCCTTTCCAAGAGACCCAGTACTTC	CASSAAGTPFQETQYF
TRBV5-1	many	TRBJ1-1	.	TGCGCCAGCAGGGCAGGACAGCGTGAAGCTTTCTTT	CASRAGQREAFF
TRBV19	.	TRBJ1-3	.	TGTGCCAGTAATGATGAGAGCTCTGGAAACACCATATATTTT	CASNDESSGNTIYF
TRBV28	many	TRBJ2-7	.	TGTGCCAGCAGTGACAGGCGACTACCCTACGAGCAGTACTTC	CASSDRRLPYEQYF
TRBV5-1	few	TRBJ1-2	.	TGCGCCAGCAGCGTATCAGGGGTTGGCTACACCTTC	CASSVSGVGYTF
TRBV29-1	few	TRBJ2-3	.	TGCAGCGCTAACTGGGGCAGCGCGCAGTATTTT	CSANWGSAQYF
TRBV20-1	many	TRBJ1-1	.	TGCAGTGCTAGACAGTGGAACACTGAAGCTTTCTTT	CSARQWNTEAFF
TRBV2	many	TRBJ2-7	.	TGTGCCAGCAGCCAAATCGTCCACCCCTACGAGCAGTACTTC	CASSQIVHPYEQYF
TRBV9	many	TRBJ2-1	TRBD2	TGTGCCAGCAGCGTAGGTCAGCGGGGGGAGTACAATGAGCAGTTCTTC	CASSVGQRGEYNEQFF
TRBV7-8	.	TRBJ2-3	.	TGTGCCAGCAGCCCCCAACAAGCGGAATACACAGATACGCAGTATTTT	CASSPQQAEYTDTQYF
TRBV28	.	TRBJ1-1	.	TGTGCCGCGTCCGGAGTGGCAAGGACTGAAGCTTTCTTT	CAASGVARTEAFF
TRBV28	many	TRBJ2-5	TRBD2	TGTGCCAGCAGGTCGGGCGGGAGAGGTGAGGAGACCCAGTACTTC	CASRSGGRGEETQYF